These 25 T cell receptor beta chains came from one sample sequenced in a study of control samples from healthy donors and cancer patients. The assay was immunoSEQ multiplex PCR, and TCRdb's table has in-frame clones only and misses some. This table holds 120,000 or so clones, around 87% found once. Sequenced input: blood. The receptors were gathered from a man aged 55 to 69 in good health.

The gene calls are TRBV6-2 or TRBV6-3 and TRBJ2-1; perhaps TRBD1 as D (6 bases). With 4 bases removed from V and 8 bases from J, the gap between germline ends came to 15 bases. The CDR3 contains 14 residues. Germline V gene data show CDR1 as MNHEY and CDR2 as SVGEGT. The DNA for the CDR3 is TGTGCCAGCAGTTTTCCAGGGGTAGTCCATGAGCAGTTCTTC. It yields the protein CASSFPGVVHEQFF.

The chain is built from TRBV5-6 and TRBJ1-2; TRBD1 agrees at 8 bases. Trimming took 1 base from V and 3 from J; bases not matched to a gene: 5. The CDR3 is 15 residues long. Germline V gene lookup returns CDR1 SGHDT and CDR2 YYEEEE. DNA of the CDR3: TGTGCCAGCAGCTTGTCGGGACAGGAGTACTATGGCTACACCTTC. It encodes CASSLSGQEYYGYTF.

The chain links TRBV7-9 to TRBJ2-7; tentatively, D is TRBD1 (7 bases). Between the trimmed V and J ends, which lost 11 bases and 3 bases, there was a span of 14 bases. CDR3 length: 12 amino acids. Germline V CDR1 and CDR2: SEHNR, FQNEAQ (reference sequence). CDR3 coding DNA: TGTGCCGGAATGCGGGACAGCTACGAGCAGTACTTC. This codes for CAGMRDSYEQYF.

This clone has a handful of counts. The chain has TRBV27 and TRBJ2-1; TRBD1 matches 7 bases. Germline V gene lookup returns CDR1 MNHEY and CDR2 SMNVEV (reference sequence). J lost 4 bases, V lost 6 bases, and 15 bases had no gene match. This CDR3 contains 17 residues. CDR3 loop: CASRPADRLSSYNEQFF. CDR3 nucleotides: TGTGCCAGCAGACCGGCGGACAGGCTATCCTCGTACAATGAGCAGTTCTTC.

The rearrangement links TRBV27 to TRBJ2-2; 8 positions match TRBD2. Germline CDR1 reads MNHEY; CDR2 reads SMNVEV (reference sequence). V lost 5 bases, J lost 4 bases, and 12 bases stayed unmatched. CDR3 length equals 17 residues. CDR3 in DNA: TGTGCCAGCAGTAAAACCCCGGGGGGGCCTCCCACCGGGGAGCTGTTTTTT. Its protein is CASSKTPGGPPTGELFF.

This clone was observed once. This chain uses TRBV28 with TRBJ2-2; TRBD2 aligns across 12 bases. Trimming took 1 base from V and 1 from J; bases not matched to a gene: 1. This CDR3 has 17 amino acids. CDR1 and CDR2 (germline): MDHEN, SYDVKM. CDR3 loop: CASSLSSGGGNTGELFF. The CDR3 DNA reads as TGTGCCAGCAGTTTATCTAGCGGGGGGGGGAACACCGGGGAGCTGTTTTTT.

The rearrangement uses TRBV6-5 and TRBJ2-7, with D uncertain. CDR1 and CDR2 from the germline V gene are MNHEY and SVGAGI. The V and J ends lost 0 bases and 0 bases respectively, with 12 bases between them. The CDR3 contains 16 residues. The CDR3 loop is CASSYSADPNSYEQYF. DNA for the CDR3: TGTGCCAGCAGTTACTCGGCGGATCCTAACTCCTACGAGCAGTACTTC.

The chain couples TRBV28 to TRBJ1-3, with D hard to call. V was pared by 6 bases and J by 7 bases, with 13 bases between. Per the germline V gene, CDR1 is MDHEN and CDR2 is SYDVKM. This CDR3 is built from 13 residues. The CDR3 loop is CASSPLLGNTIYF. The DNA for the CDR3 is TGTGCCAGCAGCCCTCTATTGGGGAACACCATATATTTT.

The chain carries TRBV27 and TRBJ2-1; 14 nucleotides match TRBD2. Germline CDR1 MNHEY, CDR2 SMNVEV (reference sequence). Losses at the gene ends were 3 bases for V and 2 bases for J; bases not matched to a gene: 0. The CDR3 is 16 amino acids. The CDR3: CASSLTSGGAYNEQFF. CDR3 sequence (DNA): TGTGCCAGCAGTTTGACTAGCGGGGGGGCCTACAATGAGCAGTTCTTC.

The genes are TRBV28 and TRBJ1-1, with 8 bases fitting TRBD1. The length of the CDR3 is 16 residues. After removal of 6 bases from V and 11 bases from J, the junction contained 20 bases not matched to a gene. In germline, CDR1 is MDHEN, CDR2 SYDVKM. The CDR3 is CASSSPGRGLDLGAFF. DNA for the CDR3: TGTGCCAGCAGCTCCCCGGGCAGGGGGCTGGACCTAGGGGCTTTCTTT.

V and J are TRBV29-1 and TRBJ1-5, with 8 bases identical to TRBD1. The CDR3 contains 13 residues. Germline assignment: CDR1 SQVTM and CDR2 ANQGSEA. Losses at the gene ends were 6 bases for V and 2 bases for J; bases not matched to a gene: 3. The CDR3: CSVSTGGNQPQHF. Written as DNA, the CDR3 is TGCAGCGTGTCGACAGGGGGCAATCAGCCCCAGCATTTT.

The rearrangement uses TRBV5-6 and TRBJ1-1; 7 positions match TRBD1. The CDR3 runs to 13 residues. CDR1 and CDR2 (germline): SGHDT, YYEEEE. Trimming cost V 3 bases and J 6 bases; bases outside gene matches: 5. CDR3 in DNA: TGTGCCAGCAGCTGGGGTGACAGGGCTGAAGCTTTCTTT. Residues: CASSWGDRAEAFF.

For this clone: Germline is not matched at one junction end, which may reflect a read error. The genes are TRBV3-1 (or the pseudogene TRBV3-2) and TRBJ1-2; 9 nucleotides align to TRBD1. This CDR3 comprises 14 residues. CDR1 is LGHDT and CDR2 is YNNKEL in the germline V gene (reference sequence). CDR3 in amino acids: CASSQGPGQGLFSF. The CDR3 DNA follows: TGTGCCAGCAGCCAAGGGCCGGGACAGGGTCTCTTCTCCTTC.

The chain couples TRBV7-9 to TRBJ2-7, with D possibly being TRBD2 (6 bases). Trimming cost V 2 bases and J 12 bases, with 11 bases left between them. The CDR3 extends over 11 amino acids. Germline values: CDR1 SEHNR, CDR2 FQNEAQ (reference sequence). The CDR3 sequence: CASSLQGTVYF. The DNA for the CDR3 is TGTGCCAGCAGCTTACAAGGGACTGTGTACTTC.

The chain uses TRBV7-2 and TRBJ1-5; D unclear. Germline lookup yields CDR1 SGHTA and CDR2 FQGNSA. Trimming took 5 bases from V and 0 from J, leaving 8 bases between them. This CDR3 is built from 14 residues. Written as DNA, the CDR3 is TGTGCCAGCAGCCCGGACGGTAGCAATCAGCCCCAGCATTTT. It codes for CASSPDGSNQPQHF.

This chain joins TRBV6-1 and TRBJ1-3, with TRBD1 matching over 7 bases. V lost 3 bases and J lost 8; bases outside the gene matches: 13. The CDR3 sequence is 16 residues long. Germline-derived CDR1 and CDR2 are MNHNS and SASEGT. The CDR3 sequence: CASSDYLWDSGDTIYF. The DNA for the CDR3 is TGTGCCAGCAGTGACTACCTATGGGACAGCGGGGACACCATATATTTT.

This chain connects TRBV28 to TRBJ1-1; D unclear. CDR1 is MDHEN, CDR2 SYDVKM, per germline. The CDR3 has 14 residues. V gave up 4 bases and J gave up 1 base, with 10 bases separating them. The CDR3 sequence is CASSYLQTNTEAFF. CDR3 coding DNA: TGTGCCAGCAGTTATTTGCAGACGAACACTGAAGCTTTCTTT.

The chain is built from TRBV28 and TRBJ1-5; 9 bases fit TRBD1. Germline V gives CDR1 MDHEN, CDR2 SYDVKM. V was pared by 2 bases and J by 0 bases, with 11 bases of the junction left unmatched. The CDR3 length is 19 residues. This chain's CDR3 is CASSLGTGWGGDSNQPQHF. The CDR3 coding sequence is TGTGCCAGCAGTTTAGGGACAGGGTGGGGAGGAGATAGCAATCAGCCCCAGCATTTT.

The chain has TRBV4-2 and TRBJ2-3, with 7 bases lining up with TRBD2. This CDR3 region has 20 residues. Germline values: CDR1 LGHNA, CDR2 YNFKEQ. V lost 0 bases to trimming and J lost 2 bases; unmatched junction nucleotides: 17. The CDR3 nucleotides read TGTGCCAGCAGCCAAGAAACGGTTAGGGCTAGCGGCTCATCCACAGATACGCAGTATTTT. Its translation: CASSQETVRASGSSTDTQYF.

The rearrangement joins TRBV5-4 to TRBJ2-4; 8 bases map to TRBD2. Trimming removed 4 bases from V and 0 bases from J; junction bases left unmatched: 12. This CDR3 has 18 residues. From germline, CDR1 is SGHNT and CDR2 YYREEE (reference sequence). The CDR3 loop is CASSPGAGEPLAKNIQYF. CDR3 DNA sequence: TGTGCCAGCAGCCCTGGAGCGGGGGAACCTCTAGCCAAAAACATTCAGTACTTC.

The chain links TRBV10-3 to TRBJ1-4; no firm D call. The length of the CDR3 is 12 residues. Trimming pared 5 bases from V and 0 bases from J, leaving 1 base between. From germline, CDR1 is ENHRY and CDR2 SYGVKD. CDR3 region: CAISSTNEKLFF. CDR3 in DNA: TGTGCCATCAGTTCAACTAATGAAAAACTGTTTTTT.

In this sample, this clone turned up once. The CDR3 region has the DNA TGTGCCAGCAGTTTATTGGGAGGGACCAAAGAGACCCAGTACTTC. Protein product: CASSLLGGTKETQYF. The gene calls are TRBV28 and TRBJ2-5; the match to TRBD2 covers 7 bases. The length of the CDR3 is 15 residues. The V gene end was trimmed by 1 base and the J gene end by 3 bases; junction bases not matched to a gene: 5. CDR1 and CDR2 from the germline V gene are MDHEN and SYDVKM.

The chain employs TRBV25-1 and TRBJ1-6; 8 bases line up with TRBD1. Germline CDR1 reads MGHDK; CDR2 reads SYGVNS. V shed 8 bases and J 3 bases; nucleotides not matched to a gene: 3. This CDR3 is 14 amino acids long. The CDR3 protein is CASGTGGYNSPLHF. In DNA, the CDR3 is TGTGCCAGCGGTACAGGGGGCTATAATTCACCCCTCCACTTT. The entire variable domain, with the rest obtained from reference TRBV25-1 and TRBJ1-6, is as follows: EADIYQTPRYLVIGTGKKITLECSQTMGHDKMYWYQQDPGMELHLIHYSYGVNSTEKGDLSSESTVSRIRTEHFPLTLESARPSHTSQYLCASGTGGYNSPLHFGNGTRLTVT.

The genes are TRBV5-5 and TRBJ1-1; D unclear. The CDR3 loop spans 14 amino acids. Germline V CDR1 and CDR2: SGHKS, YYEKEE (reference sequence). Trimming took off 1 base at V and 1 base at J, with 8 bases between the two ends. This CDR3 is CASSLIQQNTEAFF. The CDR3 DNA reads TGTGCCAGCAGCTTGATACAGCAGAACACTGAAGCTTTCTTT.

The chain has TRBV5-1 and TRBJ1-4; 10 bases line up with TRBD1. Germline V gives CDR1 SGHRS, CDR2 YFSETQ. This CDR3 has 13 residues. V lost 5 bases and J lost 7; bases outside the gene matches: 2. The CDR3 loop reads CASRRDRGEKLFF. CDR3 DNA sequence: TGCGCCAGCAGACGGGACAGGGGTGAAAAACTGTTTTTT.